The present T cell receptor beta chain was sequenced within a study of blood T cell repertoires in COVID-19. TCRdb's copy holds only in-frame clones and misses some; the assay was immunoSEQ multiplex PCR. Here the sample spans around 200,000 clones, over 75% being singletons. Everyone who took part was 18 to 89 years old, and they came from 20 to 25 US areas. Symptom resolution, clearance, or two negative PCRs marked the recovered donors of Cohort 3. The CDR3 sequence is 13 residues long. Germline CDR1 is WSHSY and CDR2 is SAAADI. The TCR comes from a man aged 40-49 years who had recovered from COVID-19. Input material: PBMCs or T cells enriched from blood (not recorded which). The rearrangement links TRBV10-2 to TRBJ1-5; TRBD1 agrees at 7 bases. The assigned J gene may be wrong: the sequence end matches TRBJ2-3 better. Here the CDR3 DNA reads TGCGCCAGCAGTGCCAGGGGGTATCAGCCCCAGTATTTT. Protein product: CASSARGYQPQYF.